The rows below give T cell receptor beta chains drawn from one sample of a study of T-cell memory formation after mild COVID-19. TCRdb passed the 5' RACE reads through MiXCR, listing each CDR3 protein once. The sample has tens of thousands of distinct CDR3 sequences, 7.3% seen once. Sequencing used PBMCs or a T cell subset sorted from them (not recorded which). The source is a man between 18 and 35 years old who had mild COVID-19 (a few samples of this study predate the infection). Cell type and time point are not known. CDR3s include the opening cysteine and the closing phenylalanine or tryptophan. A D gene is named only where the DNA matches it firmly. Some rows have no size entry. The others give once, few or many, or a class for an expanded clone.

j_call: TRBJ2-3; cdr3_length: 13; d_call: .; v_call: TRBV12-3/TRBV12-4; clone_size: many; cdr3_nt: TGTGCCAGCAGTCTTCGGGGAGCAGATACGCAGTATTTT; cdr3_aa: CASSLRGADTQYF
j_call: TRBJ2-2; cdr3_length: 16; d_call: TRBD2; v_call: TRBV11-2; clone_size: few; cdr3_nt: TGTGCCAGCAGCTTAGTAGTTACTAGCGGAACCGGGGAGCTGTTTTTT; cdr3_aa: CASSLVVTSGTGELFF
j_call: TRBJ1-6; cdr3_length: 15; d_call: .; v_call: TRBV6-2/TRBV6-3; clone_size: few; cdr3_nt: TGTGCCAGCAGTTCCCAGGGATTTTGGAATTCACCCCTCCACTTT; cdr3_aa: CASSSQGFWNSPLHF
j_call: TRBJ2-2; cdr3_length: 13; d_call: .; v_call: TRBV5-1; clone_size: .; cdr3_nt: TGCGCCAGCAGCTTGGGTTGGATCGGGGAGCTGTTTTTT; cdr3_aa: CASSLGWIGELFF
j_call: TRBJ1-1; cdr3_length: 14; d_call: .; v_call: TRBV20-1; clone_size: many; cdr3_nt: TGCAGTGCTAGACGGCGGGGCCCGAGCACTGAAGCTTTCTTT; cdr3_aa: CSARRRGPSTEAFF
j_call: TRBJ1-1; cdr3_length: 14; d_call: .; v_call: TRBV12-3/TRBV12-4; clone_size: few; cdr3_nt: TGTGCCAGCAGTTTATGGCGCGGGAACACTGAAGCTTTCTTT; cdr3_aa: CASSLWRGNTEAFF
j_call: TRBJ1-6; cdr3_length: 17; d_call: TRBD1; v_call: TRBV5-1; clone_size: few; cdr3_nt: TGCGCCAGCAGCTTGGCCGGCACAGGGGACTCATATTCACCCCTCCACTTT; cdr3_aa: CASSLAGTGDSYSPLHF
j_call: TRBJ2-2; cdr3_length: 13; d_call: .; v_call: TRBV30; clone_size: few; cdr3_nt: TGTGCCTGGACAGGACAGTACACCGGGGAGCTGTTTTTT; cdr3_aa: CAWTGQYTGELFF
j_call: TRBJ2-7; cdr3_length: 14; d_call: .; v_call: TRBV5-4; clone_size: .; cdr3_nt: TGTGCCAGCAGCTTGGAGGCAGGGGCAAGGGAGCAGTACTTC; cdr3_aa: CASSLEAGAREQYF
j_call: TRBJ2-2; cdr3_length: 15; d_call: .; v_call: TRBV6-2/TRBV6-3; clone_size: many; cdr3_nt: TGTGCCAGCAGTTATGGGTACAGGAACACCGGGGAGCTGTTTTTT; cdr3_aa: CASSYGYRNTGELFF
j_call: TRBJ1-1; cdr3_length: 11; d_call: .; v_call: TRBV11-1; clone_size: few; cdr3_nt: TGTGCCAGCAGCTGGGCGAGTGAAGCTTTCTTT; cdr3_aa: CASSWASEAFF
j_call: TRBJ2-5; cdr3_length: 13; d_call: TRBD2; v_call: TRBV2; clone_size: few; cdr3_nt: TGTGCCAGCAGTGGAGGGACTACGCAGACCCAGTACTTC; cdr3_aa: CASSGGTTQTQYF
j_call: TRBJ2-5; cdr3_length: 13; d_call: .; v_call: TRBV7-9; clone_size: few; cdr3_nt: TGTGCCAGCAGCCGACAGCCTCAAGAGACCCAGTACTTC; cdr3_aa: CASSRQPQETQYF
j_call: TRBJ2-4; cdr3_length: 13; d_call: .; v_call: TRBV5-1; clone_size: few; cdr3_nt: TGCGCCAGCACGTCTCCTAGTTCGCCCATTCAGTACTTC; cdr3_aa: CASTSPSSPIQYF
j_call: TRBJ1-2; cdr3_length: 12; d_call: .; v_call: TRBV7-9; clone_size: many; cdr3_nt: TGTGCCAGCAGCTGGGAGAACTATGGCTACACCTTC; cdr3_aa: CASSWENYGYTF
j_call: TRBJ2-5; cdr3_length: 13; d_call: TRBD1; v_call: TRBV24-1; clone_size: many; cdr3_nt: TGTGCCACCAGTGAGAACAGGGGGGAGACCCAGTACTTC; cdr3_aa: CATSENRGETQYF
j_call: TRBJ1-2; cdr3_length: 12; d_call: .; v_call: TRBV20-1; clone_size: few; cdr3_nt: TGCAGTGCTAGCCCACACGCGGGGGGCTACACCTTC; cdr3_aa: CSASPHAGGYTF
j_call: TRBJ1-1; cdr3_length: 14; d_call: .; v_call: TRBV6-5; clone_size: few; cdr3_nt: TGTGCCAGCAACACCGGGGGGTCGAACACTGAAGCTTTCTTT; cdr3_aa: CASNTGGSNTEAFF
j_call: TRBJ1-6; cdr3_length: 15; d_call: .; v_call: TRBV18; clone_size: few; cdr3_nt: TGTGCCAGCTCACTTAACCGGGACGGCACTTCACCCCTCCACTTT; cdr3_aa: CASSLNRDGTSPLHF
j_call: TRBJ2-7; cdr3_length: 13; d_call: .; v_call: TRBV7-2; clone_size: few; cdr3_nt: TGTGCCAGCAGCTTAGAGGGGACAAGAAAGCAGTACTTC; cdr3_aa: CASSLEGTRKQYF
j_call: TRBJ2-5; cdr3_length: 14; d_call: .; v_call: TRBV14; clone_size: .; cdr3_nt: TGTGCCAGCAGCCAGCTAGATCCACGGGAGACCCAGTACTTC; cdr3_aa: CASSQLDPRETQYF
j_call: TRBJ1-1; cdr3_length: 14; d_call: .; v_call: TRBV6-5; clone_size: few; cdr3_nt: TGTGCCAGCATTAGGAGCCAGGCTAACACTGAAGCTTTCTTT; cdr3_aa: CASIRSQANTEAFF
j_call: TRBJ1-2; cdr3_length: 15; d_call: TRBD1; v_call: TRBV18; clone_size: .; cdr3_nt: TGTGCCAGCTCACCGGAGACAGGGGGGAACTATGGCTACACCTTC; cdr3_aa: CASSPETGGNYGYTF
j_call: TRBJ2-5; cdr3_length: 15; d_call: TRBD1; v_call: TRBV3-1; clone_size: .; cdr3_nt: TGTGCCAGCAGCCAAGAGGGACAGGGGTACGAGACCCAGTACTTC; cdr3_aa: CASSQEGQGYETQYF
j_call: TRBJ1-2; cdr3_length: 14; d_call: .; v_call: TRBV3-1; clone_size: few; cdr3_nt: TGTGCCAGCAGCCCACTCGGACAGAACTATGGCTACACCTTC; cdr3_aa: CASSPLGQNYGYTF
j_call: TRBJ2-6; cdr3_length: 16; d_call: .; v_call: TRBV5-1; clone_size: .; cdr3_nt: TGCGCCAGCGCAGGGACTTCTTCCTCTGGGGCCAACGTCCTGACTTTC; cdr3_aa: CASAGTSSSGANVLTF
j_call: TRBJ2-3; cdr3_length: 13; d_call: .; v_call: TRBV5-1; clone_size: .; cdr3_nt: TGCGCCAGCAGCTTTGCGGCGACCGATACGCAGTATTTT; cdr3_aa: CASSFAATDTQYF
j_call: TRBJ2-5; cdr3_length: 10; d_call: .; v_call: TRBV19; clone_size: .; cdr3_nt: TGTGCCTCCGGACGAGAGACCCAGTACTTC; cdr3_aa: CASGRETQYF
j_call: TRBJ1-5; cdr3_length: 15; d_call: .; v_call: TRBV4-3; clone_size: few; cdr3_nt: TGCGCCAGCAGCCCCCGGGCGGGAAGCAATCAGCCCCAGCATTTT; cdr3_aa: CASSPRAGSNQPQHF
j_call: TRBJ2-3; cdr3_length: 14; d_call: .; v_call: TRBV7-2; clone_size: many; cdr3_nt: TGTGCCAGCAGCTTCAGGGCCTCCACAGATACGCAGTATTTT; cdr3_aa: CASSFRASTDTQYF
j_call: TRBJ1-4; cdr3_length: 15; d_call: .; v_call: TRBV15; clone_size: .; cdr3_nt: TGTGCCACCAGCGGCGGGACACTTCTAGGAGAAAAACTGTTTTTT; cdr3_aa: CATSGGTLLGEKLFF
j_call: TRBJ2-7; cdr3_length: 15; d_call: .; v_call: TRBV23-1; clone_size: .; cdr3_nt: TGCGCCAGCAGTCCCGGGACCCCAGGGAACCACGAGCAGTACTTC; cdr3_aa: CASSPGTPGNHEQYF
j_call: TRBJ2-3; cdr3_length: 20; d_call: TRBD2; v_call: TRBV4-3; clone_size: .; cdr3_nt: TGCGCCAGCAGCCAAGATGGAGGCGGGGGGGCGCCTGGGAGCACAGATACGCAGTATTTT; cdr3_aa: CASSQDGGGGAPGSTDTQYF